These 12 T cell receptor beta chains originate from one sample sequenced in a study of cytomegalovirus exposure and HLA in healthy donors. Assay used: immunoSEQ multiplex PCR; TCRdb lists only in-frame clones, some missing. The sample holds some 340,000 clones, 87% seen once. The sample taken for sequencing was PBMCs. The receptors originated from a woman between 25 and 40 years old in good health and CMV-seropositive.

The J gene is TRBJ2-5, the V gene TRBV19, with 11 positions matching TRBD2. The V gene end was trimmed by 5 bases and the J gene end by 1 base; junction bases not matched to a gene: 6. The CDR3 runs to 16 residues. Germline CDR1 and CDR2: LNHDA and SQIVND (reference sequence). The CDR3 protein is CASSPLAGGPQETQYF. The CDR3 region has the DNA TGTGCCAGTAGTCCTCTAGCGGGGGGCCCCCAAGAGACCCAGTACTTC.

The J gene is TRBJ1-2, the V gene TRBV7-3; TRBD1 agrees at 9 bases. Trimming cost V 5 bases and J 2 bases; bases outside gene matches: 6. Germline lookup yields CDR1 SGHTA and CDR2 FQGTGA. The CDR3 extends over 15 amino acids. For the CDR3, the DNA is TGTGCCAGCAGCCCCTCCGGGACAGGGAACTATGGCTACACCTTC. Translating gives CASSPSGTGNYGYTF. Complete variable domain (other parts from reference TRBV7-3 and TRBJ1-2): GAGVSQTPSNKVTEKGKYVELRCDPISGHTALYWYRQSLGQGPEFLIYFQGTGAADDSGLPNDRFFAVRPEGSVSTLKIQRTERGDSAVYLCASSPSGTGNYGYTFGSGTRLTVV.

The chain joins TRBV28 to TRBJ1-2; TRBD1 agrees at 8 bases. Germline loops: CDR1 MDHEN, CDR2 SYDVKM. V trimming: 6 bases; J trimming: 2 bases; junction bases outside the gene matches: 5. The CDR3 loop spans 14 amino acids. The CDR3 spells CASRWTGPNYGYTF. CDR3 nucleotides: TGTGCCAGCAGATGGACAGGGCCAAACTATGGCTACACCTTC.

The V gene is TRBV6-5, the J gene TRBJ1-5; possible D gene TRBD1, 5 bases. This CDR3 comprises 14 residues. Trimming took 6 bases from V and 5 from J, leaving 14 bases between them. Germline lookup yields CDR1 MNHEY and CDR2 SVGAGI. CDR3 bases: TGTGCCAGCAGAGAGTTACAGGAACATCAGCCCCAGCATTTT. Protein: CASRELQEHQPQHF.

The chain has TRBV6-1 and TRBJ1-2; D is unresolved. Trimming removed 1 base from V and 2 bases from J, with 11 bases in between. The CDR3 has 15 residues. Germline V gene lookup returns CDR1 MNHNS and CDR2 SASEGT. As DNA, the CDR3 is TGTGCCAGCAGTGAAGACTGGAGACCAAACTATGGCTACACCTTC. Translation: CASSEDWRPNYGYTF.

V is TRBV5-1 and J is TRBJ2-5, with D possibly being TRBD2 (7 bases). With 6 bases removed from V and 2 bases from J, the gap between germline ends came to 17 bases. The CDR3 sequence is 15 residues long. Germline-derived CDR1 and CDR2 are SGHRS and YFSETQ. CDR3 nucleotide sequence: TGCGCCAGCAACTGGGGGGGCAGTGTACAAGAGACCCAGTACTTC. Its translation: CASNWGGSVQETQYF.

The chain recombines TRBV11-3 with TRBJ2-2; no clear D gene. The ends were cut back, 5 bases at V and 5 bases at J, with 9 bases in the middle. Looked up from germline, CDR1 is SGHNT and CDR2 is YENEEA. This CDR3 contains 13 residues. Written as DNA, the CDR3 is TGTGCCAGCAGCATAAGAGAGACCGGGGAGCTGTTTTTT. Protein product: CASSIRETGELFF.

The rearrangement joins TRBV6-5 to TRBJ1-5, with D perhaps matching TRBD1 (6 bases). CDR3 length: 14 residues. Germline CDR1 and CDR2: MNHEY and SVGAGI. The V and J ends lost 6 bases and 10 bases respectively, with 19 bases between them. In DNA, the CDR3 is TGTGCCAGCAGCCCTGGACAGCGGCTGGGACCCCAGCATTTT. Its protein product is CASSPGQRLGPQHF.

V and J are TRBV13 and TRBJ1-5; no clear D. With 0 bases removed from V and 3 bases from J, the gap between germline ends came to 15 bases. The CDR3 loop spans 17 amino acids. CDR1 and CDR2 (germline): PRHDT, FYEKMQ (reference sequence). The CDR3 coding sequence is TGTGCCAGCAGCTTAGGCCGGGTAGGTCGGAACAATCAGCCCCAGCATTTT. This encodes CASSLGRVGRNNQPQHF.

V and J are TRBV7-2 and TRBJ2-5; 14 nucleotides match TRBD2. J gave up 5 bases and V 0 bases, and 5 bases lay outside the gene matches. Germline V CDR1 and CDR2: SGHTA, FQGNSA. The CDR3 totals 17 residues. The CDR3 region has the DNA TGTGCCAGCAGCTTAGCTGGGACTAGCGGGAGTCGGGAGACCCAGTACTTC. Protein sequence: CASSLAGTSGSRETQYF.

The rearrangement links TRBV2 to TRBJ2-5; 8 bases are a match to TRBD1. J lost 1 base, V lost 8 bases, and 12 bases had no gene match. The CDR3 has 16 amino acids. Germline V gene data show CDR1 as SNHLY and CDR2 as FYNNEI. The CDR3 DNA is TGTGCCAGCTGTCCCCGGGACAGGATTCTCCAAGAGACCCAGTACTTC. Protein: CASCPRDRILQETQYF.

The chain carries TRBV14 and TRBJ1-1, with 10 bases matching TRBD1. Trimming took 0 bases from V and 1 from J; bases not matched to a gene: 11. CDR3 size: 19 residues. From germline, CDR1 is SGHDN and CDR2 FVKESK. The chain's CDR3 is CASSQDDVWDRGPNTEAFF. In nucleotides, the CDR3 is TGTGCCAGCAGCCAAGATGATGTCTGGGACAGGGGTCCGAACACTGAAGCTTTCTTT.